This passage covers 25 T cell receptor beta chains from one sample sequenced in a study of CD8 T cells in Susac syndrome. Roughly 0.45 to 1 ug RNA was reverse transcribed with random hexamers. One entry per CDR3 protein, called by TCRdb with MiXCR from the immunoSEQ multiplex PCR reads. The sample gives 100,000 to 150,000 distinct CDR3 sequences, 75% to 90% of which show up once; roughly 0.53% is in the top ten. Sequenced sample: CD8+ T cells from PBMCs. The receptors derive from a human donor with multiple sclerosis.

The chain recombines TRBV28 with TRBJ1-3; D is possibly TRBD1 (5 bases). V dropped 1 base and J dropped 1 base, with 11 bases sitting between them. CDR3 length: 16 residues. Germline loops: CDR1 MDHEN, CDR2 SYDVKM. The CDR3 DNA reads TGTGCCAGCAGTTTATACGGGGACCTGTCTGGAAACACCATATATTTT. Amino acids: CASSLYGDLSGNTIYF.

The chain couples TRBV10-3 to TRBJ2-7; TRBD2 might be the D (5 bases). The CDR3 runs to 13 residues. The germline V gene has CDR1 ENHRY and CDR2 SYGVKD. V lost 3 bases and J 4 bases, leaving 10 bases between the germline ends. The CDR3 spells CAISDSGGYEQYF. The CDR3 DNA is TGTGCCATCAGTGACTCGGGCGGGTACGAGCAGTACTTC.

This clonotype occurred once. The chain couples TRBV2 to TRBJ1-2, with a tentative D call TRBD1 (6 bases). CDR1 is SNHLY and CDR2 is FYNNEI in the germline V gene. The CDR3 loop spans 12 amino acids. V was clipped by 7 bases and J by 8 bases, with 14 bases between them. CDR3 sequence reads: CASTGQGGGYTF. CDR3 nucleotides: TGTGCCAGCACGGGACAAGGGGGAGGCTACACCTTC.

This clonotype was seen a single time. The rearrangement uses TRBV18 and TRBJ2-4; D perhaps matches TRBD1 (6 bases). Germline lookup yields CDR1 KGHSH and CDR2 LQKENI. The CDR3 runs 16 residues. V was shortened by 5 bases and J by 6 bases, with 20 bases between the two germline ends. The CDR3 reads CASSETGSKVGNIQYF. Here the CDR3 DNA reads TGTGCCAGCTCAGAAACAGGGAGCAAAGTCGGAAACATTCAGTACTTC.

The genes are TRBV28 and TRBJ1-5, with D unclear. The V and J ends lost 7 bases and 6 bases respectively, with 13 bases between them. CDR3 length: 13 amino acids. Germline values: CDR1 MDHEN, CDR2 SYDVKM. This chain's CDR3 is CASTPRIFQPQHF. The CDR3 DNA is TGTGCCAGCACACCCCGAATTTTTCAGCCCCAGCATTTT.

The chain couples TRBV6-2 or TRBV6-3 to TRBJ2-1, with D possibly being TRBD2 (5 bases). The germline gives CDR1 MNHEY, CDR2 SVGEGT. CDR3 length: 14 amino acids. The ends were cut back, 10 bases at V and 6 bases at J, with 19 bases in the middle. The CDR3 sequence is CATSAGKQSNEQFF. The CDR3 DNA is TGTGCCACCTCAGCCGGGAAACAGAGCAATGAGCAGTTCTTC.

The sample holds one count of this clonotype. The CDR3 sequence is CASSRKPPDSPGAEAFF. The CDR3 region has the DNA TGTGCCAGCAGCCGCAAACCTCCAGACAGCCCTGGGGCTGAAGCTTTCTTT. J is TRBJ1-1 and V is TRBV7-9; D is possibly TRBD1 (5 bases). The V gene lost 5 bases and the J gene lost 6 bases, with 25 bases spanning the gap. Germline CDR1 and CDR2: SEHNR and FQNEAQ (reference sequence). CDR3 size: 17 residues.

The chain has TRBV10-3 and TRBJ1-3; D gene unclear. Looked up from germline, CDR1 is ENHRY and CDR2 is SYGVKD. The CDR3 is made up of 17 amino acids. V shed 0 bases and J shed 0 bases, with 12 bases lying between them. The CDR3 DNA is TGTGCCATCAGTGAGTCGAGAGCAGGCAGCTCTGGAAACACCATATATTTT. Translation gives CAISESRAGSSGNTIYF.

The rearrangement uses TRBV6-2 or TRBV6-3 and TRBJ1-1; TRBD1 is a possible D gene (6 bases). CDR1 MNHEY and CDR2 SVGEGT come from the germline V gene. The CDR3 covers 13 residues. With 2 bases removed from V and 7 bases from J, the gap between germline ends came to 11 bases. The CDR3 loop reads CASSYTGTHEAFF. The CDR3 nucleotides read TGTGCCAGCAGTTACACAGGGACACATGAAGCTTTCTTT.

The chain joins TRBV10-3 to TRBJ2-2; D call uncertain. V lost 4 bases, J lost 5 bases, and 11 bases lay in between. Germline-derived CDR1 and CDR2 are ENHRY and SYGVKD. The CDR3 contains 14 residues. CDR3 loop: CAISVTDPTGELFF. In DNA, the CDR3 is TGTGCCATCAGTGTAACGGACCCTACCGGGGAGCTGTTTTTT.

The CDR3 bases are TGTGCCAGCAGCTTGACAGGGGCTACTATAGCCGGGGAGCTGTTTTTT. This sequence encodes CASSLTGATIAGELFF. J is TRBJ2-2 and V is TRBV11-3; TRBD1 matches at 8 bases. Germline V CDR1 and CDR2: SGHNT, YENEEA. The ends lost 3 bases at V and 6 bases at J; junction bases unmatched: 9. There are 16 residues in the CDR3.

V is TRBV19 and J is TRBJ1-2; no firm D call. The V end lost 5 bases, the J end lost 8 bases, and 9 bases lay between the germline ends. The CDR3 runs 11 residues. The germline V gene has CDR1 LNHDA and CDR2 SQIVND (reference sequence). The DNA for the CDR3 is TGTGCCAGTAGTGTCGGATTAGGCTACACCTTC. Translation gives CASSVGLGYTF. The entire variable domain, with the rest obtained from reference TRBV19 and TRBJ1-2, is as follows: DGGITQSPKYLFRKEGQNVTLSCEQNLNHDAMYWYRQDPGQGLRLIYYSQIVNDFQKGDIAEGYSVSREKKESFPLTVTSAQKNPTAFYLCASSVGLGYTFGSGTRLTVV.

The sample holds a few counts of this clonotype. The chain combines TRBV7-9 with TRBJ1-1; D is perhaps TRBD1 (5 bases). CDR1 is SEHNR, CDR2 FQNEAQ, per germline (reference sequence). V was cut by 4 bases and J by 11 bases, with 11 bases left in between. The CDR3 totals 11 residues. CDR3 nucleotide sequence: TGTGCCAGCAGCTCTATAAAGGGGGCTTTCTTT. Residues: CASSSIKGAFF.

V and J are TRBV3-1 and TRBJ1-1; D is unresolved. Deletions cut 1 base from V and 2 bases from J, with 8 bases between. Per the germline V gene, CDR1 is LGHDT and CDR2 is YNNKEL (reference sequence). The CDR3 length is 14 residues. The CDR3 nucleotides read TGTGCCAGCAGCCAAGGCCACCCTAACACTGAAGCTTTCTTT. Translated, it gives CASSQGHPNTEAFF.

The CDR3 DNA reads as TGTGCCAGCAGCCCTCTAGCGGGAACATTATGGGAGACCCAGTACTTC. Translated, it gives CASSPLAGTLWETQYF. The V and J genes are TRBV7-2 and TRBJ2-5; 9 bases agree with TRBD2. V trimming: 5 bases; J trimming: 5 bases; junction bases outside the gene matches: 12. Looked up from germline, CDR1 is SGHTA and CDR2 is FQGNSA. There are 16 residues in the CDR3.

This sequence joins TRBV6-1 and TRBJ1-2; 9 bases agree with TRBD1. In germline, CDR1 is MNHNS, CDR2 SASEGT. J lost 2 bases, V lost 2 bases, and 3 bases had no gene match. The CDR3 totals 15 residues. The CDR3 sequence is CASSEPGTGNYGYTF. The CDR3 DNA is TGTGCCAGCAGTGAACCCGGGACAGGGAACTATGGCTACACCTTC.

V gene TRBV4-2 combines with J gene TRBJ2-3, with 7 bases fitting TRBD2. The CDR3 has 15 residues. The V and J ends lost 4 bases and 2 bases, in that order; junction bases with no gene match: 6. CDR1 is LGHNA, CDR2 YNFKEQ, per germline. CDR3 nucleotides: TGTGCCAGCAGCCCTCATCGACTAGCCACAGATACGCAGTATTTT. Protein product: CASSPHRLATDTQYF.

The rearrangement joins TRBV7-9 to TRBJ2-7; possible D gene TRBD2, 6 bases. This CDR3 contains 15 residues. The germline V gene has CDR1 SEHNR and CDR2 FQNEAQ (reference sequence). V lost 3 bases to trimming and J lost 3 bases, with 15 bases between them. The CDR3 DNA sequence: TGTGCCAGCAGCTTTTTTGGCGGGGTTTACTACGAGCAGTACTTC. Translation gives CASSFFGGVYYEQYF.

The chain employs TRBV7-9 and TRBJ2-1, with no clear D. Germline CDR1 is SEHNR and CDR2 is FQNEAQ (reference sequence). The V and J ends lost 5 bases and 4 bases respectively, with 18 bases between them. CDR3 length: 16 amino acids. CDR3 DNA sequence: TGTGCCAGCAGCCCGACCCTTCCTTATGGTTACAATGAGCAGTTCTTC. This sequence encodes CASSPTLPYGYNEQFF.

The chain has TRBV12-3 or TRBV12-4 and TRBJ1-5; unclear D gene. Deletions cut 4 bases from V and 0 bases from J, with 7 bases between. The CDR3 is 14 amino acids. The CDR3 region is CASSSPPSNQPQHF. The CDR3 DNA reads as TGTGCCAGCAGTTCACCACCTAGCAATCAGCCCCAGCATTTT.

The rearrangement links TRBV30 to TRBJ2-2, with D hard to call. Germline V gene sequence: CDR1 GTSNPN, CDR2 SVGIG (reference sequence). Trimming shortened V by 3 bases and J by 4 bases, and 9 bases separated the two germline ends. The CDR3 consists of 13 residues. The chain's CDR3 is CAWRLGTTGELFF. The CDR3 nucleotides read TGTGCCTGGAGGTTGGGAACCACCGGGGAGCTGTTTTTT.

The chain couples TRBV19 to TRBJ1-5; D uncertain. V lost 6 bases and J lost 15, with 21 bases in between. The CDR3 loop spans 13 amino acids. The germline V gene encodes CDR1 LNHDA and CDR2 SQIVND (reference sequence). The CDR3 coding sequence is TGTGCCAGTAGCCTATCTACGGGTGCCAATATGCATTTT. Translation: CASSLSTGANMHF.

This chain uses TRBV16 with TRBJ1-1; D may be TRBD1 (6 bases). Germline CDR1 KGHSY, CDR2 FQNENV. V was trimmed by 4 bases and J by 5 bases, leaving 14 bases between them. The CDR3 runs to 14 residues. CDR3 sequence (DNA): TGTGCCAGCAGCCGGGGCAGCAGGGGAACTGAAGCTTTCTTT. Translated, it gives CASSRGSRGTEAFF. The whole variable domain, remainder taken from reference TRBV16 and TRBJ1-1, is GEEVAQTPKHLVRGEGQKAKLYCAPIKGHSYVFWYQQVLKNEFKFLISFQNENVFDETGMPKERFSAKCLPNSPCSLEIQATKLEDSAVYFCASSRGSRGTEAFFGQGTRLTVV.

J is TRBJ2-7 and V is TRBV5-8; D is perhaps TRBD2 (5 bases). The germline V gene has CDR1 SGHTS and CDR2 YDEGEE. The CDR3 loop spans 12 amino acids. The CDR3 DNA reads TGTGCGGCCCCCGGGGAAACCTACGAGCAGTACTTC. Its protein is CAAPGETYEQYF.

The gene calls are TRBV7-8 and TRBJ1-3, with D maybe TRBD1 (5 bases). This CDR3 region has 16 residues. Germline V gives CDR1 SGHVS, CDR2 FQNEAQ. V lost 0 bases and J lost 0, with 9 bases in between. The CDR3 protein is CASSLAGRSSGNTIYF. CDR3 DNA: TGTGCCAGCAGCTTAGCGGGACGGTCCTCTGGAAACACCATATATTTT.